In this sample, the clone carrying this T cell receptor (beta chain) turned up once. Assay used: immunoSEQ multiplex PCR; TCRdb lists only in-frame clones, some missing. The sample includes tens of thousands of clones, 80% to 95% of them seen just once. The data stem from a study of T cell changes during pregnancy in multiple sclerosis. CDR1 and CDR2 (germline): SGHTA, FQGNSA. The CDR3 extends over 14 amino acids. V lost 5 bases and J 5 bases, leaving 16 bases between the germline ends. The J gene is TRBJ2-7, the V gene TRBV7-2; a weak D match, TRBD2 (5 bases). The TCR originated in a female donor with multiple sclerosis, enrolled in a pregnancy study. The sequencing used peripheral blood, collected in the first trimester of pregnancy. The CDR3 sequence: CASSPKTGWNEQYF. In nucleotides, the CDR3 is TGTGCCAGCAGCCCCAAGACGGGGTGGAACGAGCAGTACTTC.